This TCR beta chain was sequenced for a study of beta chain features in type 1 diabetes. Of the isolated RNA, all was reverse transcribed, and so the sequenced material was expressed TCRB transcripts. Generated by immunoSEQ multiplex PCR, the TCRdb table keeps only in-frame clones and is missing some. Of around 310,000 clones in the sample, 11% were seen once. Trimming removed 6 bases from V and 1 base from J, with 9 bases in between. There are 13 residues in the CDR3. Germline CDR1 and CDR2: SNHLY and FYNNEI. The clonotype comes from a young woman in good health. The chain has TRBV2 and TRBJ1-2; D may be TRBD1 (5 bases). Sequencing input: naive CD4+ T cells from blood. The DNA for the CDR3 is TGTGCCAGCAGGCCTGACAGTAACTATGGCTACACCTTC. Amino acid sequence: CASRPDSNYGYTF.